Listed here are 27 T cell receptor beta chains from one sample, sequenced in a study of identical twins. TCRdb re-called the 5' RACE reads through MiXCR, storing one row per CDR3 protein. The sample consists of 700,000 to 950,000 distinct CDR3 sequences, over 9% of them appearing once. The data also belong to a second study, concerning yellow fever vaccine responses in identical twins.

The sample taken for sequencing was PBMCs. The receptors shown here come from a woman younger than 35 in good health.

In this sample, this clonotype turned up a few times. The chain carries TRBV28 and TRBJ2-7; 9 nucleotides align to TRBD1. The trim removed 7 bases at V and 4 bases at J, leaving 14 bases unmatched. Looked up from germline, CDR1 is MDHEN and CDR2 is SYDVKM. The CDR3 is made up of 16 amino acids. The CDR3 spells CASTPPPGQGTYEQYV. The CDR3 region has the DNA TGTGCCAGCACTCCCCCCCCGGGACAGGGAACGTACGAGCAGTACGTC.

This chain connects TRBV19 to TRBJ1-6; D is possibly TRBD1 (5 bases). The CDR3 is made up of 15 amino acids. V lost 4 bases and J lost 8, with 15 bases in between. CDR1 is LNHDA, CDR2 SQIVND, per germline (reference sequence). This chain's CDR3 is CASSRLPQGDSPLHF. DNA for the CDR3: TGTGCCAGTAGTAGGCTACCGCAGGGTGATTCACCCCTCCACTTT.

The chain recombines TRBV5-6 with TRBJ2-1; D perhaps matches TRBD1 (6 bases). This CDR3 is 15 amino acids long. The germline gives CDR1 SGHDT, CDR2 YYEEEE. Trimming removed 1 base at V and 5 bases at J, with 13 bases between. The CDR3 region has the DNA TGTGCCAGCAGCTTGTTTACAGGGAGCGACAATGAGCAGTTCTTC. Amino acids: CASSLFTGSDNEQFF. The full variable domain, completed using reference TRBV5-6 and TRBJ2-1, is DAGVTQSPTHLIKTRGQQVTLRCSPKSGHDTVSWYQQALGQGPQFIFQYYEEEERQRGNFPDRFSGHQFPNYSSELNVNALLLGDSALYLCASSLFTGSDNEQFFGPGTRLTVL.

V usage is TRBV27 and J usage is TRBJ2-1; D not certain. V lost 6 bases and J 4 bases, leaving 10 bases between the germline ends. The CDR3 covers 13 residues. The V gene's germline CDR1 is MNHEY and CDR2 SMNVEV (reference sequence). The CDR3 DNA is TGTGCCAGCAGGCCGGAGAGGTACAATGAGCAGTTCTTC. Protein: CASRPERYNEQFF.

The chain has TRBV18 and TRBJ2-6, with a weak D call TRBD2 (5 bases). Germline CDR1 is KGHSH and CDR2 is LQKENI. CDR3 length: 16 residues. V lost 8 bases to trimming and J lost 2 bases, with 16 bases between them. CDR3 in amino acids: CASRGFGVTGANVLTF. The DNA for the CDR3 is TGTGCCAGCCGGGGATTCGGGGTCACTGGGGCCAACGTCCTGACTTTC.

This clonotype was counted ten times or more. The CDR3 sequence is CASSSGLQGYEQYV. CDR3 nucleotide sequence: TGTGCCAGCAGTTCGGGACTCCAGGGGTACGAGCAGTACGTC. The chain combines TRBV12-3 or TRBV12-4 with TRBJ2-7; D may be TRBD1 or TRBD2 (6 bases each). V was shortened by 4 bases and J by 4 bases, with 14 bases between the two germline ends. The CDR3 loop spans 14 amino acids.

There are many counts of this clonotype. V and J are TRBV27 and TRBJ2-2; 7 bases fit TRBD2. The germline V gene has CDR1 MNHEY and CDR2 SMNVEV (reference sequence). After removal of 5 bases from V and 5 bases from J, the junction contained 11 bases not matched to a gene. The CDR3 totals 16 residues. CDR3 amino acids: CASSGVGGSRTGELFF. The CDR3, as DNA: TGTGCCAGCAGTGGTGTGGGGGGGTCGAGGACCGGGGAGCTGTTTTTT.

This clonotype was seen a few times. The V call is TRBV5-1, the J call TRBJ2-5, with D tentatively TRBD2 (6 bases). The CDR3 sequence is 15 residues long. The germline V gene encodes CDR1 SGHRS and CDR2 YFSETQ. The germline V and J ends were trimmed by 5 bases and 1 base, with 15 bases remaining between them. The CDR3 sequence is CASRRGTQLQETQYF. CDR3 nucleotide sequence: TGCGCCAGCAGGCGAGGGACTCAACTCCAAGAGACCCAGTACTTC.

The chain carries TRBV11-3 and TRBJ2-7; 11 bases are shared with TRBD2. Trimming removed 5 bases from V and 0 bases from J; junction bases left unmatched: 6. The length of the CDR3 is 16 residues. Germline V lookup: CDR1 SGHNT, CDR2 YENEEA. The CDR3, as DNA: TGTGCCAGCAGCCGTAGCGGGAGGGGGAGCTCCTACGAGCAGTACTTC. Amino acid sequence: CASSRSGRGSSYEQYF. Combining the CDR3 with reference TRBV11-3 and TRBJ2-7 gives the whole variable domain EAGVVQSPRYKIIEKKQPVAFWCNPISGHNTLYWYLQNLGQGPELLIRYENEEAVDDSQLPKDRFSAERLKGVDSTLKIQPAELGDSAVYLCASSRSGRGSSYEQYFGPGTRLTVT.

This chain connects TRBV5-4 to TRBJ2-7, with 9 bases that match TRBD2. The V gene end was trimmed by 4 bases and the J gene end by 0 bases; junction bases not matched to a gene: 17. Per germline, CDR1 SGHNT and CDR2 YYREEE (reference sequence). This CDR3 spans 19 amino acids. This chain's CDR3 is CASSVAGKEAGGHSYEQYV. The CDR3 DNA follows: TGTGCCAGCAGCGTTGCGGGGAAGGAAGCGGGGGGCCACTCCTACGAGCAGTACGTC.

V and J are TRBV7-8 and TRBJ2-7, with 9 positions matching TRBD2. The CDR3 length is 13 residues. V was pared by 9 bases and J by 6 bases, with 9 bases of the junction left unmatched. Germline V lookup: CDR1 SGHVS, CDR2 FQNEAQ. The CDR3 reads CASIAGEGFEQYF. The CDR3 nucleotides are TGTGCCAGTATAGCGGGAGAAGGGTTCGAGCAGTACTTC.

This chain joins TRBV5-1 and TRBJ2-7; 9 bases agree with TRBD1. Germline CDR1 is SGHRS and CDR2 is YFSETQ. The ends lost 4 bases at V and 4 bases at J; junction bases unmatched: 9. The CDR3 is 15 amino acids. Here the CDR3 DNA reads TGCGCCAGCAGCCTAACCCGGGACAGGGTGTACGAGCAGTACTTC. This sequence encodes CASSLTRDRVYEQYF.

In its sample, this clonotype was seen many times. The chain combines TRBV28 with TRBJ2-1, with D perhaps TRBD2 (5 bases). The V gene's germline CDR1 is MDHEN and CDR2 SYDVKM. The CDR3 is 12 amino acids. V lost 6 bases and J 9 bases, leaving 12 bases between the germline ends. The CDR3 loop is CASRGLVSEQFF. CDR3 coding DNA: TGTGCCAGCAGAGGACTGGTGAGTGAGCAGTTCTTC.

This clonotype was seen a few times. This chain links TRBV7-9 with TRBJ2-7; perhaps TRBD2 as D (6 bases). CDR3 length: 13 residues. Germline V gene sequence: CDR1 SEHNR, CDR2 FQNEAQ (reference sequence). Trimming stripped 5 bases from V and 7 bases from J, with 15 bases between. The CDR3 sequence: CASSKDRAGEQYF. CDR3 nucleotide sequence: TGTGCCAGCAGCAAGGACCGGGCGGGGGAGCAGTACTTC.

In its sample, this clonotype was seen many times. DNA for the CDR3: TGCAGCGTAGTGGACACAACCTACGAGCAGTACGTC. Translating gives CSVVDTTYEQYV. This chain joins TRBV29-1 and TRBJ2-7, with D perhaps matching TRBD1 (5 bases). Germline loops: CDR1 SQVTM, CDR2 ANQGSEA. V was trimmed by 6 bases and J by 2 bases, leaving 11 bases between them. CDR3 length: 12 residues.

This clonotype has more than one count but fewer than ten. This CDR3 reads CAISPLSGQGTSGANVLTF. DNA for the CDR3: TGTGCCATCAGTCCCCTCTCGGGACAGGGGACCTCTGGGGCCAACGTCCTGACTTTC. The chain joins TRBV10-3 to TRBJ2-6, with TRBD1 matching over 10 bases. Trimming removed 5 bases from V and 0 bases from J; junction bases left unmatched: 10. The CDR3 has 19 residues. The germline CDR1 and CDR2 sequences are ENHRY and SYGVKD.

This clonotype was counted ten times or more. CDR3 protein: CSARGPMNTEAFF. DNA for the CDR3: TGCAGTGCTAGAGGCCCCATGAACACTGAAGCTTTCTTT. The J gene is TRBJ1-1, the V gene TRBV20-1; no firm D call. Trimming cost V 1 base and J 0 bases, with 6 bases left between them. The CDR3 spans 13 residues. Germline V CDR1 and CDR2: DFQATT, SNEGSKA (reference sequence).

As concerns this clonotype: This may be a read error: a much more frequent sequence differs by one nucleotide. The chain couples TRBV7-2 to TRBJ2-1, with a possible D match to TRBD2 (5 bases). The germline gives CDR1 SGHTA, CDR2 FQGNSA. The CDR3 sequence is 16 residues long. Trimming left V 1 base short and J 4 bases short, with 14 bases between. CDR3 nucleotide sequence: TGTGCCAGCAGCTTAGTGAGTCTAGCTTTGTACAATGAGCAGTTCTTC. Its protein product is CASSLVSLALYNEQFF.

This clonotype was observed a few times. The chain employs TRBV29-1 and TRBJ2-2, with D possibly matching TRBD1 (6 bases). This CDR3 has 11 residues. Trimming stripped 4 bases from V and 11 bases from J, with 11 bases between. Looked up from germline, CDR1 is SQVTM and CDR2 is ANQGSEA. The DNA for the CDR3 is TGCAGCGTTGCTCAGGGGTTAGAGCTGTTTTTT. Translation: CSVAQGLELFF.

This clonotype showed up many times. V gene TRBV12-3 or TRBV12-4 combines with J gene TRBJ2-4; D perhaps matches TRBD1 (6 bases). CDR3 length: 14 amino acids. Trimming cost V 6 bases and J 5 bases, with 14 bases left between them. This CDR3 reads CASSLDSIQNIQYF. The CDR3 DNA follows: TGTGCCAGCAGCCTGGACAGCATCCAAAACATTCAGTACTTC.

Of note for this clonotype: The germline gene is not matched at one end of the junction; a read error may be the cause. The chain carries TRBV20-1 and TRBJ2-2, with D tentatively TRBD1 (6 bases). Germline values: CDR1 DFQATT, CDR2 SNEGSKA (reference sequence). The CDR3 has 17 residues. The CDR3 nucleotides read TGCTGTGCTAGAGATCGGACAGCTACTGCGAACACCGGGGAGCTGTTTTTT. Amino acids: CCARDRTATANTGELFF.

The rearrangement joins TRBV11-3 to TRBJ2-1, with a possible D match to TRBD2 (6 bases). CDR1 is SGHNT, CDR2 YENEEA, per germline. The CDR3 spans 15 residues. Deletions cut 5 bases from V and 4 bases from J, with 15 bases between. CDR3 sequence reads: CASSPTRSGYNEQFF. For the CDR3, the DNA is TGTGCCAGCAGCCCGACCCGAAGCGGGTACAATGAGCAGTTCTTC.

This rearrangement joins TRBV7-6 to TRBJ2-5; 7 nucleotides match TRBD2. The CDR3 has 14 residues. J gave up 4 bases and V 3 bases, and 5 bases lay outside the gene matches. Germline V gene lookup returns CDR1 SGHVS and CDR2 FNYEAQ. CDR3 amino acids: CASSLRLAAETQYF. As DNA, the CDR3 is TGTGCCAGCAGCTTGAGGCTAGCGGCAGAGACCCAGTACTTC.

The rearrangement links TRBV2 to TRBJ2-7; 9 bases agree with TRBD1. The length of the CDR3 is 14 residues. Looked up from germline, CDR1 is SNHLY and CDR2 is FYNNEI. With V trimmed by 6 bases and J by 6 bases, 9 bases remained unmatched. The CDR3 region has the DNA TGTGCCAGCAGGGAATCGGGACAGGGAATCGAGCAGTACTTC. It yields the protein CASRESGQGIEQYF.

Turning to this clonotype: An end of the junction does not agree with germline; a read error may underlie this. The rearrangement joins TRBV12-3 or TRBV12-4 to TRBJ2-1; 7 nucleotides line up with TRBD2. There are 15 residues in the CDR3. The CDR3 DNA reads as TGTGCCAGCAGTACCTTTGAGGGAGGGCCTGGAGAGCTGTTCTTC. Translated: CASSTFEGGPGELFF.

This clonotype was counted a few times. At one end the junction does not follow the germline gene, possibly because of a read error. The chain couples TRBV7-2 to TRBJ2-5; perhaps TRBD1 as D (6 bases). Per the germline V gene, CDR1 is SGHTA and CDR2 is FQGNSA. This CDR3 has 16 residues. CDR3 sequence reads: CASSLGVFVRTEAQYF. The DNA of the CDR3 is TGTGCCAGCAGCTTAGGGGTCTTTGTCAGGACAGAGGCCCAGTACTTC.

The rearrangement uses TRBV5-1 and TRBJ2-3; D is perhaps TRBD1 (6 bases). Germline V gene lookup returns CDR1 SGHRS and CDR2 YFSETQ. The CDR3 extends over 13 amino acids. V lost 6 bases, J lost 6 bases, and 14 bases lay in between. For the CDR3, the DNA is TGCGCCAGCACGCCCAGGGGATCGGATACGCAGTATTTT. It yields the protein CASTPRGSDTQYF.